This T cell receptor beta chain was identified during a study of T-cell memory formation after mild COVID-19. Study information: For the most part, TCR clusters were specific to one donor.

TCRdb itself ran the 5' RACE reads through MiXCR, one entry per CDR3 protein. The table records around 430,000 distinct CDR3 sequences, roughly 15% of them present only once. V was pared by 8 bases and J by 4 bases, with 8 bases between. CDR3 size: 11 residues. CDR1 is SEHNR and CDR2 is FQNEAQ in the germline V gene (reference sequence). Findings and limits, study-wide: CD4+ contracting clones were found mainly in CM and EM, and CD8+ ones in EMRA.

There are a few counts of this clonotype. Its antigen is unknown. The V call is TRBV7-9, the J call TRBJ1-1, with D hard to call. Sequencing used PBMCs or a T cell subset sorted from them (not recorded which). This sequence was found in a man aged 18 to 29 who had mild COVID-19 (a few samples of this study predate the infection). Cell type and time point are not known. The CDR3 bases are TGTGCCAGCGTTCCGTTCACTGAAGCTTTCTTT. Residues: CASVPFTEAFF.